This passage covers 2 T cell receptor beta chains from one sample sequenced in a study of blood T cell repertoires in COVID-19. Data came from immunoSEQ multiplex PCR; TCRdb stores just in-frame clones and leaves some out. Here the sample spans more than 95,000 clones, over 75% being singletons. The sample was peripheral blood. The receptors were gathered from a man aged 45-65 years with acute or convalescent COVID-19.

V usage is TRBV7-6 and J usage is TRBJ2-3, with D unresolved. V was shortened by 1 base and J by 0 bases, with 11 bases between the two germline ends. Germline CDR1 and CDR2: SGHVS and FNYEAQ. The CDR3 loop spans 16 amino acids. CDR3 coding DNA: TGTGCCAGCAGCTTAGAACGGTATTCTAGCACAGATACGCAGTATTTT. Translation: CASSLERYSSTDTQYF.

This clone was observed once. The chain couples TRBV24-1 to TRBJ2-1; 8 bases are a match to TRBD2. The CDR3 has 15 amino acids. From germline, CDR1 is KGHDR and CDR2 SFDVKD. V lost 5 bases and J lost 6; bases outside the gene matches: 8. The CDR3 sequence: CATSGEREFRNEQFF. The CDR3 nucleotides read TGTGCCACCAGTGGAGAGCGGGAGTTCCGCAATGAGCAGTTCTTC.